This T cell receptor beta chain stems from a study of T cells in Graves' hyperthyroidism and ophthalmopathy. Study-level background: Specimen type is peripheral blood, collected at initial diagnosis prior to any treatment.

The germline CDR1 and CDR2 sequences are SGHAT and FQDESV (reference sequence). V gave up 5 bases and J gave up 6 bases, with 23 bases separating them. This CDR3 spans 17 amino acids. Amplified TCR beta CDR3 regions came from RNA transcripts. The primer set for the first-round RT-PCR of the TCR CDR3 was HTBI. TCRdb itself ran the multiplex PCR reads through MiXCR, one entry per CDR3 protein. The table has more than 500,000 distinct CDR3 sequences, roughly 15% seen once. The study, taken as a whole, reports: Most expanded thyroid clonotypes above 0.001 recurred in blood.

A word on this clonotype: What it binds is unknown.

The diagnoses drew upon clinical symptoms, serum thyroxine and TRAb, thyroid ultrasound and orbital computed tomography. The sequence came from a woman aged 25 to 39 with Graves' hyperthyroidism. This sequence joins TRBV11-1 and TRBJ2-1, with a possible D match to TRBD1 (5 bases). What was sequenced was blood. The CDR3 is CASSQEFRQTLGNEQFF. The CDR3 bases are TGTGCCAGCAGCCAAGAATTCAGACAGACCTTAGGCAATGAGCAGTTCTTC.